This T cell receptor beta chain was captured by sequencing in a study of blood T cell repertoires in COVID-19. Background on the study: Both acute and convalescent COVID-19 samples were obtained from the United States, Italy and Spain. T cells, B-cell-depleted T cells, or PBMCs provided the cDNA or gDNA that served as material.

The ends lost 5 bases at V and 10 bases at J; junction bases unmatched: 2. The CDR3 totals 13 residues. The V gene's germline CDR1 is LNHDA and CDR2 SQIVND (reference sequence). Per the original methods: Estimation of nucleated cell counts relied on the amplification of reference gene primers. TCRdb's copy holds only in-frame clones and misses some; the assay was immunoSEQ multiplex PCR. V and J calls and clone size are as listed in that table; D and trimming were resolved from the DNA. The data contain about 100,000 clones, over 75% of them singletons. The genes are TRBV19 and TRBJ2-1; 13 nucleotides match TRBD2. The receptor was derived from a man younger than 40 in a cohort sampled during active COVID-19. The sequenced material came from peripheral blood. CDR3 sequence reads: CASSGTSGVEQFF. As DNA, the CDR3 is TGTGCCAGTAGTGGGACTAGCGGGGTCGAGCAGTTCTTC.